This T cell receptor beta chain was obtained from a study of tumor and adjacent non-tumor tissue in lung cancer. General study points: Tumor TCR diversity, when higher, was linked to shorter survival. Normal lung showed higher cumulative top 100 clone frequency than tumor.

The template was RNA from unsorted bulk tissue. This clonotype has more than one count but fewer than ten. The antigen is not known. V shed 5 bases, J shed 7 bases, and the junction held 6 bases outside the gene matches. CDR3 size: 15 residues. TCRbeta libraries were built with three rounds of nested PCR, modified from ARM-PCR. Each CDR3 protein is one row after TCRdb ran MiXCR on the multiplex PCR reads. The sample lists approximately 150,000 distinct CDR3 sequences; approximately 64% were seen once. V and J are TRBV12-3 or TRBV12-4 and TRBJ2-1, with 12 nucleotides matching TRBD1. The specimen sequenced was lung tumor tissue. The receptor was derived from a man in his fifties or sixties with small cell lung cancer. The CDR3 nucleotides are TGTGCCAGCAGTGCCGGGACAGGGGGCGCAAATGAGCAGTTCTTC. Amino acid sequence: CASSAGTGGANEQFF.